This TCR beta chain was sequenced during a study of beta chain features in type 1 diabetes. As for the study in general: Healthy donors resembled patients in age, gender and cell yields.

Isolation of CD4+ naive, central memory, regulatory and stem cell-like memory cells was achieved by sorting via CD45RO/CCR7/CD25/CD127/CD95/CD27. Germline CDR1 MNHEY, CDR2 SVGAGI. Trimming cost V 4 bases and J 2 bases, with 17 bases left between them. This CDR3 spans 16 amino acids. In this sample, this clone turned up a few times. The antigen remains unidentified. Overall study findings and caveats: Patients with type 1 diabetes showed fewer VDJ junction insertions and more deletions. The naive, central memory and Treg TCRB repertoires showed an apparent similarity that was greater among patients than among healthy donors.

Expressed TCRB transcripts were sequenced because the isolated RNA had all been reverse transcribed beforehand. Generated by immunoSEQ multiplex PCR, the TCRdb table keeps only in-frame clones and is missing some. The sample has 350,000 to 450,000 clones, approximately 15% seen once. The chain joins TRBV6-5 to TRBJ1-2; perhaps TRBD1 as D (6 bases). This receptor was identified in a man aged 25 to 40 in good health. Sequenced: naive CD4+ T cells from blood. CDR3 DNA: TGTGCCAGCAGTTCCCTTAGGGGGGGAATGAACTATGGCTACACCTTC. Translated: CASSSLRGGMNYGYTF.